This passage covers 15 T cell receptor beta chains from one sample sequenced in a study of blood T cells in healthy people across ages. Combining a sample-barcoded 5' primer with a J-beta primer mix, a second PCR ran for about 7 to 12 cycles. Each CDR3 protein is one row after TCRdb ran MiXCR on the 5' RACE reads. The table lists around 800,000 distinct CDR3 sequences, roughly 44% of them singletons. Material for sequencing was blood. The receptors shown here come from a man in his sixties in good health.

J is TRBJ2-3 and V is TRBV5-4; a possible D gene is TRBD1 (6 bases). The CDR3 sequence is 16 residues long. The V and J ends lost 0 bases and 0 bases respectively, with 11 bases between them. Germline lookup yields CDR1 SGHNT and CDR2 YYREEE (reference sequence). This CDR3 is CASSLVDRPSTDTQYF. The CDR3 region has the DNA TGTGCCAGCAGCTTGGTGGACAGACCTAGCACAGATACGCAGTATTTT.

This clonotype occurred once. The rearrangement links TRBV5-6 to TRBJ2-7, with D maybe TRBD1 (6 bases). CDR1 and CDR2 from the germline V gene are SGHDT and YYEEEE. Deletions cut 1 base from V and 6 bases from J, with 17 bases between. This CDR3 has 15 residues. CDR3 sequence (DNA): TGTGCCAGCAGCTTGAAGCAGGGGTTCGGCTCCGAGCAGTACTTC. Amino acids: CASSLKQGFGSEQYF.

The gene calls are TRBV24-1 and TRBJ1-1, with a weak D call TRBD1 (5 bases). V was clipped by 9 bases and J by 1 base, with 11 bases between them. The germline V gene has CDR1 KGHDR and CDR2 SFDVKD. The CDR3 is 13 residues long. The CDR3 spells CATRGNRNTEAFF. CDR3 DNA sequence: TGTGCCACCCGGGGGAACCGGAACACTGAAGCTTTCTTT.

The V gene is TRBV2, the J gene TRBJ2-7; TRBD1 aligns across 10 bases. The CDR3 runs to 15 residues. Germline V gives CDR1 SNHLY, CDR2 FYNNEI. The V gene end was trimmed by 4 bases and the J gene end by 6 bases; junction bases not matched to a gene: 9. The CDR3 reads CASSASGQGFGEQYF. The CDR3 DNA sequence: TGTGCCAGCAGTGCTTCGGGACAGGGGTTTGGCGAGCAGTACTTC.

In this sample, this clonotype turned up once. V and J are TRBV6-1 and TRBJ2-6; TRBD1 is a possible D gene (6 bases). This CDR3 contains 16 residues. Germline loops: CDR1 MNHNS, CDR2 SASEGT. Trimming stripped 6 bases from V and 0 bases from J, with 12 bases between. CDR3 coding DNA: TGTGCCAGCAGCCAACAGGGTAGCTCTGGGGCCAACGTCCTGACTTTC. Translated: CASSQQGSSGANVLTF.

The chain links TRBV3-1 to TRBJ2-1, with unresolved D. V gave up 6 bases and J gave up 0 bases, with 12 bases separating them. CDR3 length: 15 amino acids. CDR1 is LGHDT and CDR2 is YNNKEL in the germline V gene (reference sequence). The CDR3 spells CASRNARNSYNEQFF. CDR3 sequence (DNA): TGTGCCAGCAGAAACGCTAGAAACTCCTACAATGAGCAGTTCTTC.

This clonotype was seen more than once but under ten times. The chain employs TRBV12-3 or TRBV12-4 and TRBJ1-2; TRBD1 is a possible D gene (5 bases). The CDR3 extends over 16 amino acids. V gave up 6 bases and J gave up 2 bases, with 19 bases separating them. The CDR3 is CASSPYQGGSNYGYTF. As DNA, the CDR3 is TGTGCCAGCAGCCCTTACCAGGGAGGGTCGAACTATGGCTACACCTTC.

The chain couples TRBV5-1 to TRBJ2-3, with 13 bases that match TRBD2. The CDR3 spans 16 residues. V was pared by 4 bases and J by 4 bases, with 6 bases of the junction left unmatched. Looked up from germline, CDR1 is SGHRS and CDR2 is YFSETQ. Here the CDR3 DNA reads TGCGCCAGCAGCGGAGGTACTAGCGGGGGGGCAGATACGCAGTATTTT. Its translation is CASSGGTSGGADTQYF.

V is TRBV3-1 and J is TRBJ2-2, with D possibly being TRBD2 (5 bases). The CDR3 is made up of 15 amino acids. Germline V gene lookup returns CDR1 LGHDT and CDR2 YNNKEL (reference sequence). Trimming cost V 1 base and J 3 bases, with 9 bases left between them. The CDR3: CASSQGRGYTGELFF. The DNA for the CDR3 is TGTGCCAGCAGCCAAGGCCGAGGGTACACCGGGGAGCTGTTTTTT.

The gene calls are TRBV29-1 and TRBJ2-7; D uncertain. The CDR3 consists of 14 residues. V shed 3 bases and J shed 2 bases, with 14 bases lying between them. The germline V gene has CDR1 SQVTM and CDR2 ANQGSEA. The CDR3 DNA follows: TGCAGCGTTGAGGGTCCAAACCCCCCCTACGAGCAGTACTTC. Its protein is CSVEGPNPPYEQYF.

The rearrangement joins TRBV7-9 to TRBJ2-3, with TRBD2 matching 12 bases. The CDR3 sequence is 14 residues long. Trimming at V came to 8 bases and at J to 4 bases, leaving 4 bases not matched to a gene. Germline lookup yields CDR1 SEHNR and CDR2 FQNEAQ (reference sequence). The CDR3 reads CASGLAGNPDTQYF. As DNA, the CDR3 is TGTGCCAGCGGACTAGCGGGGAACCCAGATACGCAGTATTTT.

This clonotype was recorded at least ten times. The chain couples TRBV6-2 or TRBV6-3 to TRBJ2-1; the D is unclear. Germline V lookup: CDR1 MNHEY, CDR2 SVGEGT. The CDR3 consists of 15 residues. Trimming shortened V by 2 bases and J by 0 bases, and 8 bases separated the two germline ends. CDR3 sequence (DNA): TGTGCCAGCAGTTACGGCCCAAGCTCCTACAATGAGCAGTTCTTC. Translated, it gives CASSYGPSSYNEQFF.

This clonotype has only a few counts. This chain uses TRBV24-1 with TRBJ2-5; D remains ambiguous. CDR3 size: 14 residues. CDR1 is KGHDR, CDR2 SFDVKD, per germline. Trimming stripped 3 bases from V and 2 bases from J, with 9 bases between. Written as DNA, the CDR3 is TGTGCCACCAGTGATCCTCGGAAACAAGAGACCCAGTACTTC. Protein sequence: CATSDPRKQETQYF.

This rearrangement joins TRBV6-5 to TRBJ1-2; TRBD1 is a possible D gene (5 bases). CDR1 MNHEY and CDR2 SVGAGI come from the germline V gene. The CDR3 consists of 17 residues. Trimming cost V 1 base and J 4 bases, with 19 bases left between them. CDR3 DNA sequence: TGTGCCAGCAGTTACTTCTTAGGGACGGCAAAGGGCTATGGCTACACCTTC. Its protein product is CASSYFLGTAKGYGYTF.

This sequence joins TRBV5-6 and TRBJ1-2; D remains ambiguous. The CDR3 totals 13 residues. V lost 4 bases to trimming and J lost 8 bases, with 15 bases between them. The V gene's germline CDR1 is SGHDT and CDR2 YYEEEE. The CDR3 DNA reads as TGTGCCAGCAGCCACAACGTGAGGTCCGGCTACACCTTC. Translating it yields CASSHNVRSGYTF.